This T cell receptor (beta chain) emerged from a study of cytomegalovirus exposure and HLA in healthy donors. This CDR3 contains 14 residues. V lost 0 bases to trimming and J lost 2 bases, with 9 bases between them. In germline, CDR1 is SGHRS, CDR2 YFSETQ. As for the donors, each was a healthy bone marrow donor. There were likely unrecorded immune exposures, though donors were nominally healthy when sampled. About this clone itself: Its cognate antigen is unknown.

The PCR made use of 60 Vbeta and 13 Jbeta primers. Here immunoSEQ multiplex PCR was the method, and the copy in TCRdb shows in-frame clones only, minus some. The top ten hold more than 13% of the sample, which has some 87,000 clones, roughly two thirds seen once. The study's findings and limits: Researchers reported from a later analysis that most CMV-associated TCR beta chains appeared HLA-restricted.

The chain is built from TRBV5-1 and TRBJ2-7; a possible D gene is TRBD1 (5 bases). The receptor comes from a woman aged 45-60 years in good health and CMV-seropositive. The sequenced sample was PBMCs. The CDR3 reads CASSLEGRAYEQYF. DNA of the CDR3: TGCGCCAGCAGCTTGGAAGGCAGGGCCTACGAGCAGTACTTC.